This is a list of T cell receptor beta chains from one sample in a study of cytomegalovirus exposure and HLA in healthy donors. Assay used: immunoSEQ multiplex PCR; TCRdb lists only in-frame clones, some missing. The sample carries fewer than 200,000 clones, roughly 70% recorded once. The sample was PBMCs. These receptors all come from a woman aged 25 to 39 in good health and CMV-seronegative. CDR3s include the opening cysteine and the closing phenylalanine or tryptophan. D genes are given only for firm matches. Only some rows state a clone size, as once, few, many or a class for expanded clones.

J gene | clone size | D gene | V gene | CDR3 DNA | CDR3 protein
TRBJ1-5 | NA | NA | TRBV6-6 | TGTGCCAGCACAATCCCAGGGAGCAATCAGCCCCAGCATTTT | CASTIPGSNQPQHF
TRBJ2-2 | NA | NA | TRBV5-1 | TGCGCCAGCAGCATGGACCGGGGGAATCACCCGGGGGAGCTGTTTTTT | CASSMDRGNHPGELFF
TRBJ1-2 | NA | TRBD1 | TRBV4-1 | TGCGCCAGCAGCCAAGGCCAGACAGGGGGCAAGTATGGCTACACCTTC | CASSQGQTGGKYGYTF
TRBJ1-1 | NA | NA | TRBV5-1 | TGCGCCAGCCGCCTACAGGGTTACACTGAAGCTTTCTTT | CASRLQGYTEAFF
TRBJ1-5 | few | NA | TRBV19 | TGTGCCAGTAGTATAGATCGGGCAGCGCGGGATCGTAATCAGCCCCAGCATTTT | CASSIDRAARDRNQPQHF
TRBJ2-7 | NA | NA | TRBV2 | TGTGCCAGCAGTGCCGTGACACAATACGAGCAGTACTTC | CASSAVTQYEQYF
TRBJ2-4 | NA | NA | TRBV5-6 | TGTGCCAGCAGCTTGGCGGCAGACTACAAAAACATTCAGTACTTC | CASSLAADYKNIQYF
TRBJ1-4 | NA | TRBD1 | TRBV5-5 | TGTGCCAGCCGACTAGGGACAGGGGATAATGAAAAACTGTTTTTT | CASRLGTGDNEKLFF
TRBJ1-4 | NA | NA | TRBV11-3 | TGTGCCAGCAGCCCCGGACTGAGTTTGAATGAAAAACTGTTTTTT | CASSPGLSLNEKLFF
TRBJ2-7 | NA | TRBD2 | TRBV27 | TGTGCCAGCAGTTTCCTCGCGGGAGCCCTTTACGAGCAGTACTTC | CASSFLAGALYEQYF
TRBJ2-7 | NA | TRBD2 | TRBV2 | TGTGCCAGCAAACTAGCGGGGGCCTACGAGCAGTACTTC | CASKLAGAYEQYF
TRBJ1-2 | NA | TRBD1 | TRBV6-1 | TGTGCCAGCAGTCTCAGGGGGAGGAGCGGCTACACCTTC | CASSLRGRSGYTF
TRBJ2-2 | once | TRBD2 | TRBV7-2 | TGTGCCAGCAGCTTACGAGAGCGGGGAAACACCGGGGAGCTGTTTTTT | CASSLRERGNTGELFF
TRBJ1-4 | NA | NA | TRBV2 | TGTGCCAGCGCCTCGGATGAAAAACTGTTTTTT | CASASDEKLFF
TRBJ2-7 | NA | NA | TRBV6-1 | TGTGCCAGCAGTGAAGGATGGGTGGCGACTAGGAGATCCTACGAGCAGTACTTC | CASSEGWVATRRSYEQYF
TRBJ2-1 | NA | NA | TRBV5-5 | TGTGCCAGCAGCCCGCAGTACTACCCGACCCCTTACAATGAGCAGTTCTTC | CASSPQYYPTPYNEQFF
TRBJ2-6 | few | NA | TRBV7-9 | TGTGCCAGCAGCTCGTTCGGGAGCTCTGGGGCCAACGTCCTGACTTTC | CASSSFGSSGANVLTF
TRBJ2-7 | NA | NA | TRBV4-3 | TGCGCCAGCAGCCAAGATTCGGGGGCAGGGGGGACCTACGAGCAGTACTTC | CASSQDSGAGGTYEQYF
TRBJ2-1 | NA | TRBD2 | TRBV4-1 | TGCGCCAGCAGCCAAGGGCGGGGGAGGAGCTCCTACAATGAGCAGTTCTTC | CASSQGRGRSSYNEQFF
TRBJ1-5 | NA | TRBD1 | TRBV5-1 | TGCGCCAGCAGCACCGGGGATATATCAGGGGGAGGCAATCAGCCCCAGCATTTT | CASSTGDISGGGNQPQHF
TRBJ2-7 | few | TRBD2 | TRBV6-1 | TGTGCCAGCAGTGGTGGGACTAGCGGGAGAAGGACCTCCTACGAGCAGTACTTC | CASSGGTSGRRTSYEQYF
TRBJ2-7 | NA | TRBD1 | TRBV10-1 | TGCGCCAGCAGTGATCCCGGGACAGTCCCCTACGAGCAGTACTTC | CASSDPGTVPYEQYF
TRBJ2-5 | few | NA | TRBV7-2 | TGTGCCAGCAGCCCCCCGGGGGTACCGGAGACCCAGTACTTC | CASSPPGVPETQYF
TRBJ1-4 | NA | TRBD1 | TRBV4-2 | TGTGCCAGCAGCCAGCGGACAGGGGGGTATGAAAAACTGTTTTTT | CASSQRTGGYEKLFF
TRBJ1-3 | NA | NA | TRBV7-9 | TGTGCCAGCAGCCCCCCGTCCAGGGCCACGGGAAACACCATATATTTT | CASSPPSRATGNTIYF
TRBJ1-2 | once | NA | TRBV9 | TGTGCCAGCAGCGTAGCAGGGTATGGCTACACCTTC | CASSVAGYGYTF
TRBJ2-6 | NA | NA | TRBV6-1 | TGTGCCAGCAGATCGGGGTACTCTGGGGCCAACGTCCTGACTTTC | CASRSGYSGANVLTF
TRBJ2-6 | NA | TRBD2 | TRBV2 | TGTGCCAGCAGTGGGGGACTAGCGGGGTCTAATGGGGCCAACGTCCTGACTTTC | CASSGGLAGSNGANVLTF
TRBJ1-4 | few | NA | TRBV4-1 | TGCGCCAGCAGCCAAGGGACAGCAAATGAAAAACTGTTTTTT | CASSQGTANEKLFF
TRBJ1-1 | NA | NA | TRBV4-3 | TGCGCCAGCAGCCAAGACCGTTACACTGAAGCTTTCTTT | CASSQDRYTEAFF
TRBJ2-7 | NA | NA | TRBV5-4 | TGTGCCAGCAGCTTTCGCCAGGGCCACGAGCAGTACTTC | CASSFRQGHEQYF
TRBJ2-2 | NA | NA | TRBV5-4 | TGTGCCAGCAGCTTGGTCAGGAACACCGGGGAGCTGTTTTTT | CASSLVRNTGELFF
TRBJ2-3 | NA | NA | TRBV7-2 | TGTGCCAGCAGCCCGGGACTTAGCACAGATACGCAGTATTTT | CASSPGLSTDTQYF
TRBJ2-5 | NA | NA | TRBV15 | TGTGCCACCAGCGGAGGGAGTAGGGAGACCCAGTACTTC | CATSGGSRETQYF
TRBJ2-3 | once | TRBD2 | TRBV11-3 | TGTGCCAGCAGCTTGGGACTAGCGGGGGATACGCAGTATTTT | CASSLGLAGDTQYF
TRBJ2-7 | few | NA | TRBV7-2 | TGTGCCAGCAGCCTAACGACAGGCTCCTACGAGCAGTACTTC | CASSLTTGSYEQYF
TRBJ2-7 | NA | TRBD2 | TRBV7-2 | TGTGCCAGCAGCCAGGTACGCGGGAGGGCCCAAGAGCAGTACTTC | CASSQVRGRAQEQYF
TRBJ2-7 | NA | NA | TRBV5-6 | TGTGCCAGCAGCTTGAATCTTGGGACTGACGCCTACGAGCAGTACTTC | CASSLNLGTDAYEQYF
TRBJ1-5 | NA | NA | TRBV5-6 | TGTGCCAGCAGCTTGGCCAAGAGTCCAGGGAACCAGCCCCAGCATTTT | CASSLAKSPGNQPQHF
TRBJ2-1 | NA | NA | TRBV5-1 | TGCGCCAGCAGCTGGGCCCGTATTAGCGCCAATGAGCAGTTCTTC | CASSWARISANEQFF
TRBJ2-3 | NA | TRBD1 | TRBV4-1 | TGCGCCAGCAGCCAATATCCGACAGGGGAGACAGATACGCAGTATTTT | CASSQYPTGETDTQYF
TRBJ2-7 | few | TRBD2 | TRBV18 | TGTGCCAGCTCACCCAGCCCAGGGACTAGCGGGAGGGTCCACGAGCAGTACTTC | CASSPSPGTSGRVHEQYF
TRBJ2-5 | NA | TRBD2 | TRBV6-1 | TGTGCCAGCAGGCGGTCCCGGGCGGGGGAAGAGACCCAGTACTTC | CASRRSRAGEETQYF
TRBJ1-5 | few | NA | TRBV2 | TGTGCCAGCAGTGAACGGGGGGCTGGTGGCAATCAGCCCCAGCATTTT | CASSERGAGGNQPQHF